This T cell receptor (beta chain) was identified during a study of regulatory T cells in long-lasting Graves disease. General study points: The work looked only at peripheral blood and did not look at thyroid tissue.

Arm-PCR of CDR3 regions with iRepertoire HTBI primers generated TCR beta libraries. TCRdb itself ran the multiplex PCR reads through MiXCR, one entry per CDR3 protein. The data show some 460,000 distinct CDR3 sequences, under 20% seen once. This clonotype was seen a few times. Its target is unknown. CDR3 length: 16 residues. Trimming removed 0 bases at V and 8 bases at J, with 19 bases between. CDR1 is SGHDN, CDR2 FVKESK, per germline. Regarding time point: newly diagnosed GD, antithyroid drugs for less than 3 months. RNA extracted from PBMCs served as the sequencing template. An endocrinology department located in Xi'an, China, was where the patients came from. These data are also associated with another study on T cells in Graves' hyperthyroidism and ophthalmopathy. That paper states: Exclusion of a patient resulted from uncontrolled infection, other autoimmune disease, pregnancy or lactation.

This receptor was identified in a middle-aged man with Graves disease. Sample: peripheral blood mononuclear cells (PBMCs), taken at new diagnosis, from a patient treated with antithyroid drugs. The V call is TRBV14, the J call TRBJ1-2, with a possible D match to TRBD1 (6 bases). The CDR3 loop reads CASSQEPGARREGYTF. The CDR3 region has the DNA TGTGCCAGCAGCCAAGAACCGGGGGCTAGGCGAGAGGGCTACACCTTC.